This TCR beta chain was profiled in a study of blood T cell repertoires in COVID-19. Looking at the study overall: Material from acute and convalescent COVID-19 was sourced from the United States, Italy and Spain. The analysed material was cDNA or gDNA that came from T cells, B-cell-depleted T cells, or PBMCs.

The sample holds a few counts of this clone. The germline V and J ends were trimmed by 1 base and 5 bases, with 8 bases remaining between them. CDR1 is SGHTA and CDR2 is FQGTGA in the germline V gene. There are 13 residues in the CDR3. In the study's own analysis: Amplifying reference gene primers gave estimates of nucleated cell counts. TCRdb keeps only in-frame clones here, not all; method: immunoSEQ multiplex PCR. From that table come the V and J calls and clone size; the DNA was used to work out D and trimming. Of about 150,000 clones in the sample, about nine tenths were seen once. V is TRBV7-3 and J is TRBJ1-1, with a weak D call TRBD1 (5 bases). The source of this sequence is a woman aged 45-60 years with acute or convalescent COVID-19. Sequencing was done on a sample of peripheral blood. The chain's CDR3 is CASSLSRGTEAFF. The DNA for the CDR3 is TGTGCCAGCAGCTTAAGTCGGGGGACTGAAGCTTTCTTT. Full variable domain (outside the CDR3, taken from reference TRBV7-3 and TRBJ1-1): GAGVSQTPSNKVTEKGKYVELRCDPISGHTALYWYRQSLGQGPEFLIYFQGTGAADDSGLPNDRFFAVRPEGSVSTLKIQRTERGDSAVYLCASSLSRGTEAFFGQGTRLTVV.